The 10 T cell receptor beta chains below were found in one sample sequenced in a study of blood T cells in healthy people across ages. Primers used in a second PCR of roughly 6 to 12 cycles were a sample-barcoded 5' primer and a J-beta primer mix. In TCRdb, the 5' RACE reads were re-called with MiXCR into one record per CDR3 protein. The sample carries roughly 1.5 million distinct CDR3 sequences, about 42% recorded once. Specimen: blood. Source of these receptors: a woman in her late teens or twenties in good health.

The V call is TRBV20-1, the J call TRBJ2-5; 9 nucleotides match TRBD2. Germline CDR1 reads DFQATT; CDR2 reads SNEGSKA (reference sequence). CDR3 length: 16 amino acids. After removal of 2 bases from V and 11 bases from J, the junction contained 18 bases not matched to a gene. CDR3 DNA: TGCAGTGCTAGAAGCCCCCCAGCGGGGGGTCAAATTGAGCAGTACTTC. Residues: CSARSPPAGGQIEQYF.

This clonotype was seen only once. V gene TRBV11-2 combines with J gene TRBJ2-7; D may be TRBD1 (5 bases). The germline V gene encodes CDR1 SGHAT and CDR2 FQNNGV. This CDR3 spans 18 amino acids. V lost 0 bases to trimming and J lost 5 bases, with 23 bases between them. The CDR3, as DNA: TGTGCCAGCAGCTTAGAGTCCAGGGTCGGTTTCCTTTTCCACGAGCAGTACTTC. This codes for CASSLESRVGFLFHEQYF.

The genes are TRBV29-1 and TRBJ1-1; perhaps TRBD1 as D (5 bases). This CDR3 comprises 12 residues. Germline V gives CDR1 SQVTM, CDR2 ANQGSEA. In DNA, the CDR3 is TGCAGTATATACGGGGGAGGCACTGAAGCTTTCTTT. The encoded protein is CSIYGGGTEAFF.

This clonotype was detected once. The CDR3 here is CASAPSSGAKFF. In DNA form, the CDR3 reads TGTGCCAGCGCCCCATCTAGCGGGGCCAAGTTCTTC. The rearrangement joins TRBV25-1 to TRBJ2-1; TRBD2 matches 9 bases. There are 12 residues in the CDR3. The germline gives CDR1 MGHDK, CDR2 SYGVNS. V lost 8 bases and J lost 14; bases outside the gene matches: 10.

This clonotype was observed at least ten times. V is TRBV7-2 and J is TRBJ2-1; 8 bases fit TRBD1. V shed 1 base, J shed 3 bases, and the junction held 5 bases outside the gene matches. The CDR3 has 16 amino acids. Germline lookup yields CDR1 SGHTA and CDR2 FQGNSA. This CDR3 reads CASSLVTGGLYNEQFF. CDR3 DNA: TGTGCCAGCAGCTTAGTAACAGGGGGACTCTACAATGAGCAGTTCTTC.

In this sample, this clonotype turned up many times. V gene TRBV7-9 combines with J gene TRBJ2-5; a possible D gene is TRBD1 (6 bases). CDR1 SEHNR and CDR2 FQNEAQ come from the germline V gene (reference sequence). The ends were cut back, 8 bases at V and 5 bases at J, with 15 bases in the middle. The CDR3 has 13 residues. The CDR3 DNA reads TGTGCCAGCTCACCAACAGGGCTGGAGACCCAGTACTTC. Its translation is CASSPTGLETQYF.

The genes are TRBV7-9 and TRBJ2-7, with D unclear. Germline CDR1 is SEHNR and CDR2 is FQNEAQ (reference sequence). The CDR3 consists of 14 residues. V lost 5 bases to trimming and J lost 0 bases, with 11 bases between them. The CDR3 sequence: CASSPIRSSYEQYF. The CDR3, as DNA: TGTGCCAGCAGCCCCATAAGGAGCTCCTACGAGCAGTACTTC.

About this clonotype: This could be a read error, since a much larger clone is one nucleotide away. The rearrangement joins TRBV5-1 to TRBJ2-2, with 7 bases that match TRBD1. Losses at the gene ends were 3 bases for V and 0 bases for J; bases not matched to a gene: 2. CDR3 length: 15 residues. The V gene's germline CDR1 is SGHRS and CDR2 YFSETQ. CDR3 protein: CASSSGQANTGELFF. CDR3 sequence (DNA): TGCGCCAGCAGCTCAGGACAGGCGAACACCGGGGAGCTGTTTTTT.

The rearrangement joins TRBV14 to TRBJ2-1; 14 bases are a match to TRBD2. With V trimmed by 1 base and J by 9 bases, 8 bases remained unmatched. This CDR3 is built from 17 residues. Germline loops: CDR1 SGHDN, CDR2 FVKESK. CDR3 DNA: TGTGCCAGCAGCCAAGCCTTGGGACTAGCGGGAGTCTTTGAGCAGTTCTTC. Translation gives CASSQALGLAGVFEQFF.

The rearrangement joins TRBV6-2 or TRBV6-3 to TRBJ1-1, with TRBD1 as a possible D gene (6 bases). Trimming pared 0 bases from V and 0 bases from J, leaving 14 bases between. From germline, CDR1 is MNHEY and CDR2 SVGEGT. This CDR3 has 17 amino acids. DNA of the CDR3: TGTGCCAGCAGTTACTCAGTCGGGAGGACAGTGAACACTGAAGCTTTCTTT. Amino acids: CASSYSVGRTVNTEAFF.